The rows below give T cell receptor beta chains drawn from one sample of a study of T cell responses to AZD1222 COVID-19 vaccine. TCRdb's copy holds only in-frame clones and misses some; the assay was immunoSEQ multiplex PCR. The table includes approximately 100,000 clones, 85% to 90% detected once. Sequences were derived from peripheral blood, sampled on day 0 of AZD1222 vaccination. Receptors were obtained from an adult in good health. Both conserved end residues are part of each CDR3. Each record gives: clone size, J gene, V gene, D gene, CDR3 DNA, CDR3 protein. The D gene is left open where the match is weak. The size field is filled for only some rows; it gives once, few, many or a size class.

>few|TRBJ1-3|TRBV6-5|.
TGTGCCAGCAGTCCTCCGGGGGCGGCTGGAAACACCATATATTTT
CASSPPGAAGNTIYF
>.|TRBJ2-3|TRBV5-1|TRBD2
TGCGCCAGCAGCGCCGGACTAGCGGTGAGCACAGATACGCAGTATTTT
CASSAGLAVSTDTQYF
>.|TRBJ2-7|TRBV4-1|.
TGCGCCAGCAGCCATGGGCTGGGTGACGAGCAGTACTTC
CASSHGLGDEQYF
>.|TRBJ1-2|TRBV28|TRBD1
TGTGCCAGCAGCCGGACAGGGTTGGATGGCTACACCTTC
CASSRTGLDGYTF
>.|TRBJ2-3|TRBV5-1|TRBD2
TGCGCCAGCCACCTAGCGGGCACAGATACGCAGTATTTT
CASHLAGTDTQYF
>.|TRBJ1-3|TRBV27|.
TGTGCCAGCAGTTCCTACCCAGACTCCTTTGGAAACACCATATATTTT
CASSSYPDSFGNTIYF
>.|TRBJ1-5|TRBV9|.
TGTGCCAGCAGCGTAGCGCCCAATCAGCCCCAGCATTTT
CASSVAPNQPQHF
>once|TRBJ1-1|TRBV10-3|.
TGTGCCACCAACTGGGACACGCGGAACACTGAAGCTTTCTTT
CATNWDTRNTEAFF
>.|TRBJ2-2|TRBV7-8|TRBD2
TGTGCCAGCAGCCTAGGAGGCGGGGGGGCGAACACCGGGGAGCTGTTTTTT
CASSLGGGGANTGELFF
>.|TRBJ2-2|TRBV5-1|.
TGCGCCAGCAGCTTGGAGGACACCGGGGAGCTGTTTTTT
CASSLEDTGELFF
>once|TRBJ2-2|TRBV6-5|.
TGTGCCAGCAGTCGGGACCCAGTTGCCGGGGAGCTGTTTTTT
CASSRDPVAGELFF
>.|TRBJ1-2|TRBV4-2|.
TGTGCCAGCAGCCAAGCGGGGGTCCAAGCTAACTATGGCTACACCTTC
CASSQAGVQANYGYTF
>.|TRBJ2-3|TRBV6-6|TRBD2
TGTGCCAGCGCCACTCTTCTGGGGGGGAGCACAGATACGCAGTATTTT
CASATLLGGSTDTQYF
>.|TRBJ2-5|TRBV7-2|.
TGTGCCAGCAGTAGGGGATCCCAAGAGACCCAGTACTTC
CASSRGSQETQYF
>few|TRBJ1-1|TRBV21-1|.
TGTGCCAGCAGCAAAGTCGAGACAGAGAACACTGAAGCTTTCTTT
CASSKVETENTEAFF
>.|TRBJ1-5|TRBV15|TRBD1
TGTGCCACCAGCAGAGGCTTTCCGGGACAGGCAAGAGATAGCAATCAGCCCCAGCATTTT
CATSRGFPGQARDSNQPQHF
>.|TRBJ2-7|TRBV7-2|TRBD2
TGTGCCAGCAGCGCGCGAGGGCTAGCGGGGGGTCGCACCTACGAGCAGTACTTC
CASSARGLAGGRTYEQYF
>.|TRBJ2-1|TRBV6-5|.
TGTGCCAGCAGTAGAACGGGGTGGGGTTACAATGAGCAGTTCTTC
CASSRTGWGYNEQFF
>.|TRBJ2-7|TRBV5-1|.
TGCGCCAGCAGCTTGTTGACGGATCGCGGCGAGCAGTACTTC
CASSLLTDRGEQYF
>.|TRBJ2-1|TRBV6-5|.
TGTGCCAGCAGTTATGATTGGGACAATGAGCAGTTCTTC
CASSYDWDNEQFF
>.|TRBJ1-1|TRBV7-9|.
TGTGCCAGCAGCTTAGCCTCGAGGGCTGAAGCTTTCTTT
CASSLASRAEAFF
>once|TRBJ1-4|TRBV4-1|TRBD1
TGCGCCAGCAGCCAAGTACAGGGGTTCGGTGAAAAACTGTTTTTT
CASSQVQGFGEKLFF
>few|TRBJ2-7|TRBV5-4|.
TGTGCCAGCAGCCCCATAGCCAACTCCTACGAGCAGTACTTC
CASSPIANSYEQYF
>.|TRBJ2-1|TRBV11-2|.
TGTGCCAGCAGCTTAGATGCTAGTCGGGAGCAGTTCTTC
CASSLDASREQFF
>.|TRBJ2-5|TRBV5-4|.
TGTGCCAGCAGCTTGGTGGCTGACTTCCAAGAGACCCAGTACTTC
CASSLVADFQETQYF
>.|TRBJ2-7|TRBV23-1|TRBD1
TGCGCCAGCAGTGAATCCGGGACAGGCGCCCCCTACGAGCAGTACTTC
CASSESGTGAPYEQYF
>.|TRBJ2-2|TRBV24-1|.
TGTGCCACCAGTGATTCTAGACGGGCGAACACCGGGGAGCTGTTTTTT
CATSDSRRANTGELFF
>few|TRBJ2-5|TRBV11-2|TRBD2
TGTGCCAGCAGCCCCCTTGGACTAGCGGGGGAGACCCAGTACTTC
CASSPLGLAGETQYF
>.|TRBJ2-3|TRBV24-1|TRBD2
TGTGCCACCAGTGCTGGGGTAGCGGGGGGCACAGATACGCAGTATTTT
CATSAGVAGGTDTQYF
>.|TRBJ2-3|TRBV6-1|.
TGTGCCAGCAGGAAGACTGGTCTCACAGATACGCAGTATTTT
CASRKTGLTDTQYF
>.|TRBJ1-3|TRBV5-6|.
TGTGCCAGCAGCTTGAGGGAATCTGGAAACACCATATATTTT
CASSLRESGNTIYF
>.|TRBJ2-1|TRBV6-1|.
TGTGCCAGCAGTGAAATGAGGACAAGGCGACCCTACAATGAGCAGTTCTTC
CASSEMRTRRPYNEQFF
>.|TRBJ1-2|TRBV3-1/TRBV3-2|.
TGTGCCAGCAGCCTGAGAGATTCTCGGGAAGGGGATGGCTACACCTTC
CASSLRDSREGDGYTF
>.|TRBJ2-1|TRBV27|.
TGTGCCAGCCAAACGGGGAGGGGGCGTGCCCATGAGCAGTTCTTC
CASQTGRGRAHEQFF
>.|TRBJ1-1|TRBV15|TRBD1
TGTGCCACCAGCAGCGGACAGGGTTCGGACACTGAAGCTTTCTTT
CATSSGQGSDTEAFF
>.|TRBJ1-2|TRBV12-3/TRBV12-4|.
TGTGCCAGCAGTTTTCTGAGGTATGGCTACACCTTC
CASSFLRYGYTF
>.|TRBJ1-1|TRBV18|.
TGTGCCAGCTCACCACCAGGGGGTACTGAAGCTTTCTTT
CASSPPGGTEAFF
>.|TRBJ1-2|TRBV3-1/TRBV3-2|.
TGCGCCAGCAGCCAAGCCGGGGGCGCGGGCTACACCTTC
CASSQAGGAGYTF
>.|TRBJ2-7|TRBV7-8|TRBD1
TGTGCCAGCAGCGTGGACAGGGGCTCCCACGAGCAGTACTTC
CASSVDRGSHEQYF
>.|TRBJ2-7|TRBV6-2/TRBV6-3|.
TGTGCCAGCAGCACCAGGGTACCCTCCTACGAGCAGTACTTC
CASSTRVPSYEQYF
>.|TRBJ2-3|TRBV14|.
TGTGCCAGCAGCCCCGGCACAGATACGCAGTATTTT
CASSPGTDTQYF
>.|TRBJ2-5|TRBV6-2/TRBV6-3|TRBD2
TGTGCCAGCACCCCGACTAGCGGGGGGGCAGAGACCCAGTACTTC
CASTPTSGGAETQYF